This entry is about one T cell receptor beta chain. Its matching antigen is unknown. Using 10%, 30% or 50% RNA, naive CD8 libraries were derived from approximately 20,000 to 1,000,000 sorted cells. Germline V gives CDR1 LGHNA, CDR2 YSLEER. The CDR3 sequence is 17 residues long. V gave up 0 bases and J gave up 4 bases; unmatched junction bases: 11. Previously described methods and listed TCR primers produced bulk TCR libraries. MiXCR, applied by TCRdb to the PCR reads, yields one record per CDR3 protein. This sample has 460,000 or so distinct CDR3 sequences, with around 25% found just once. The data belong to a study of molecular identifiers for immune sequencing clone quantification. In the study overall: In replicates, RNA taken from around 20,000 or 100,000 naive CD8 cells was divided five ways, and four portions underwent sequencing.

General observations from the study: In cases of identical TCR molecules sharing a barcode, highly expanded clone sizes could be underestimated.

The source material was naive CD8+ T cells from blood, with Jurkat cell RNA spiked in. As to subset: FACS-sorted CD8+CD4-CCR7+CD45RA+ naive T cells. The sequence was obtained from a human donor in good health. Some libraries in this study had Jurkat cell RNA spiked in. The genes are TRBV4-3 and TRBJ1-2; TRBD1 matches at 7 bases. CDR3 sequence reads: CASSQELRQGDAYGYTF. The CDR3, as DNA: TGCGCCAGCAGCCAAGAGCTGCGGCAGGGGGACGCCTATGGCTACACCTTC.